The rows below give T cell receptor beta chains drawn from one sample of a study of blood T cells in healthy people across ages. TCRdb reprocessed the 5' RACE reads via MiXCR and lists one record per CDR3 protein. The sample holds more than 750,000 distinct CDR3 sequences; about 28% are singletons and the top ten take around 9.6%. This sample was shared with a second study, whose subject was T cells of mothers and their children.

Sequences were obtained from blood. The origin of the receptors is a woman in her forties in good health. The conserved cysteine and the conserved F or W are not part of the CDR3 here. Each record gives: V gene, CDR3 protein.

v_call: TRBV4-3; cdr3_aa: ASSQDKWGRAVNEQF
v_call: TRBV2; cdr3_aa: ASMEGSYEQY
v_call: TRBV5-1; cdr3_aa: ASSWRARSWEQF
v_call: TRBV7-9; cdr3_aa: AGSFGPTENEQF
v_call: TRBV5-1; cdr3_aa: ASSLDDRYEQY
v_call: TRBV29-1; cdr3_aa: SDQFKDSYT
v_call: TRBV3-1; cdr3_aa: ASSNRDIGSYNSPLH
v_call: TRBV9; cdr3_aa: ASSARQGIAF
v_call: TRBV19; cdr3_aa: ASSPAWGYEQY
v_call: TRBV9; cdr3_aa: ASSVGGPTLSYEQY
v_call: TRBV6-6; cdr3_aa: ASSYFRDRELF
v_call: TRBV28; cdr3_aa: ASLGYGAAADTQY
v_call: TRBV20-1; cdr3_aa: SAHTSTGGYT
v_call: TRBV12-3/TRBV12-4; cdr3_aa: ASSSGGSPLCQPQH
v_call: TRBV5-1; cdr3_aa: ASSLDSRFNTGELF
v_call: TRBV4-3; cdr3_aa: ASSQGTGKIAQETQY
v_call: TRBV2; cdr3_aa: ASSPQGVGELF
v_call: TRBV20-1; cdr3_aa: SAKKSGPTYEQY
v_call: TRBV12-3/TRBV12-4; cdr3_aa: ASSLVSEDAQY
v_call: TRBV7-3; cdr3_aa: ASSLGTSGGQGEQF
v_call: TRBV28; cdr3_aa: ASSPLTPGTGESTDTQY
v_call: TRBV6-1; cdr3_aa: ASRATDLQEYNEQY
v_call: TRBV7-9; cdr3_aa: ANSADGHYGCT
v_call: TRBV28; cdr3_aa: ASRVGGLSNQPQH
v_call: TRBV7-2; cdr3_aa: ASSLERSGLGREQF
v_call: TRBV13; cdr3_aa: ASSLGQIGAF
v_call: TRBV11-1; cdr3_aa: ASSLRTGMGTEAF
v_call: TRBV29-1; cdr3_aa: SGRTGAYGYT
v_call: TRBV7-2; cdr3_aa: ASSRTEIGTQY
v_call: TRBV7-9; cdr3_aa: ASSSLAGASNQPQH
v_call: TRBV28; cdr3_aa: ASSLSWGQGGYT
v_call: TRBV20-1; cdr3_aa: SARGTSGTYNEQY
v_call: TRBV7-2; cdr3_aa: ASSFGQGNEKLF
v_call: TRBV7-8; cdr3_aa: ASSKGQSLQETQY
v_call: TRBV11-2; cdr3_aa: ASSSNPSGETDTQY
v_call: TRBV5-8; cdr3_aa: ASSMVNEQY
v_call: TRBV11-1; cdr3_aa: ASSPGGRQGDRDEQY
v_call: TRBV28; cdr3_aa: ASSLLAGTGYNEQF
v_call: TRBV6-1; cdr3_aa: AIQINTVNIQY
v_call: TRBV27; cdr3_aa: ASSSQGQLSYEQY
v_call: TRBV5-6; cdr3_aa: ASSLWSVRNTGELF
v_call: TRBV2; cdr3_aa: ASTPKIAGGLETQY
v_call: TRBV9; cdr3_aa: ASSVSIGEGSTEAF
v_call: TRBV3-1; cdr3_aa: ASSPSGGGSEQY
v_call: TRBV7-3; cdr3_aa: ASSRGLAGAIDTQY
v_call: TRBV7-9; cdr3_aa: ASSPRQGSRSYEQY
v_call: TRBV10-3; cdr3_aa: AISDRALNEQF
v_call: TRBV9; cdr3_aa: ASSVGGSLSEKLF
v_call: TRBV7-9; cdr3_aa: ASSFTGPDGYT